The 11 T cell receptor beta chains reported below all come from one sample, sequenced in a study of cytomegalovirus exposure and HLA in healthy donors. TCRdb's table, derived via immunoSEQ multiplex PCR, lists solely in-frame clones and lacks some. The table records tens of thousands of clones, over 85% of them present only once. Sequencing used PBMCs. The receptors stem from a woman between 18 and 30 years old in good health and CMV-seronegative.

The chain is built from TRBV7-3 and TRBJ1-2; D not certain. The CDR3 sequence is 13 residues long. Looked up from germline, CDR1 is SGHTA and CDR2 is FQGTGA. Trimming pared 2 bases from V and 2 bases from J, leaving 6 bases between. CDR3 DNA sequence: TGTGCCAGCAGCTTACTGGGCAACTATGGCTACACCTTC. The encoded protein is CASSLLGNYGYTF.

The V call is TRBV6-5, the J call TRBJ1-4, with unresolved D. Trimming removed 5 bases at V and 4 bases at J, with 14 bases between. Germline-derived CDR1 and CDR2 are MNHEY and SVGAGI. This CDR3 is built from 15 residues. Here the CDR3 reads CASSHRAAGNEKLFF. Here the CDR3 DNA reads TGTGCCAGCAGTCACCGAGCGGCGGGTAATGAAAAACTGTTTTTT.

The CDR3 sequence: CASSPGTGLQPQHF. The CDR3 bases are TGTGCCAGCAGCCCAGGGACAGGGCTTCAGCCCCAGCATTTT. The rearrangement uses TRBV7-9 and TRBJ1-5; TRBD1 aligns across 9 bases. The CDR3 is 14 residues long. In germline, CDR1 is SEHNR, CDR2 FQNEAQ (reference sequence). V lost 5 bases, J lost 6 bases, and 5 bases stayed unmatched. Looking up the rest from reference TRBV7-9 and TRBJ1-5 gives the full variable domain: DTGVSQNPRHKITKRGQNVTFRCDPISEHNRLYWYRQTLGQGPEFLTYFQNEAQLEKSRLLSDRFSAERPKGSFSTLEIQRTEQGDSAMYLCASSPGTGLQPQHFGDGTRLSIL.

This chain uses TRBV27 with TRBJ2-7; 7 bases map to TRBD2. Germline V CDR1 and CDR2: MNHEY, SMNVEV (reference sequence). The CDR3 totals 14 residues. J gave up 3 bases and V 0 bases, and 2 bases lay outside the gene matches. CDR3 sequence reads: CASSLSRGGYEQYF. The CDR3 DNA sequence: TGTGCCAGCAGTTTATCGCGCGGGGGCTACGAGCAGTACTTC.

The rearrangement uses TRBV19 and TRBJ2-3, with 9 bases fitting TRBD2. Germline loops: CDR1 LNHDA, CDR2 SQIVND (reference sequence). This CDR3 is built from 15 residues. J lost 3 bases, V lost 9 bases, and 10 bases had no gene match. This chain's CDR3 is CASTGSGSMTDTQYF. Here the CDR3 DNA reads TGTGCCAGCACGGGTAGCGGGAGTATGACAGATACGCAGTATTTT.

The chain couples TRBV7-6 to TRBJ2-2, with D maybe TRBD1 (5 bases). Germline V gene sequence: CDR1 SGHVS, CDR2 FNYEAQ. V was shortened by 5 bases and J by 1 base, with 11 bases between the two germline ends. The CDR3 has 15 residues. Here the CDR3 reads CASSPSTGNTGELFF. The CDR3 region has the DNA TGTGCCAGCAGCCCCTCCACAGGGAACACCGGGGAGCTGTTTTTT.

This chain uses TRBV29-1 with TRBJ2-7; a weak D match, TRBD1 (6 bases). Germline V CDR1 and CDR2: SQVTM, ANQGSEA. This CDR3 contains 13 residues. Trimming left V 7 bases short and J 4 bases short, with 17 bases between. The CDR3 DNA is TGCAGCGCCACAGGGCGCTCTGGGTACGAGCAGTACTTC. Residues: CSATGRSGYEQYF.

This rearrangement joins TRBV4-2 to TRBJ2-4, with a possible D match to TRBD1 (6 bases). Trimming shortened V by 0 bases and J by 0 bases, and 18 bases separated the two germline ends. CDR1 and CDR2 (germline): LGHNA, YNFKEQ. The CDR3 contains 19 residues. The chain's CDR3 is CASSQDVGANALAKNIQYF. In DNA form, the CDR3 reads TGTGCCAGCAGCCAAGATGTGGGGGCCAACGCTCTAGCCAAAAACATTCAGTACTTC.

The CDR3 coding sequence is TGTGCCAGCAGTGAGGAGGGACAGGGCTGGAATGAGCAGTTCTTC. It encodes CASSEEGQGWNEQFF. The rearrangement joins TRBV2 to TRBJ2-1; 9 bases line up with TRBD1. CDR3 size: 15 residues. V dropped 3 bases and J dropped 7; count of bases not matched to a gene: 7. CDR1 is SNHLY and CDR2 is FYNNEI in the germline V gene.

The chain recombines TRBV6-5 with TRBJ1-2; no firm D call. Germline V gene sequence: CDR1 MNHEY, CDR2 SVGAGI. This CDR3 contains 14 residues. V was cut by 0 bases and J by 2 bases, with 7 bases left in between. In DNA, the CDR3 is TGTGCCAGCAGTTACTCTAGCGCAAACTATGGCTACACCTTC. Residues: CASSYSSANYGYTF.

Comments on this clone: An end of the junction does not agree with germline; a read error may underlie this. The rearrangement links TRBV7-9 to TRBJ2-7; TRBD1 agrees at 8 bases. Germline V CDR1 and CDR2: SEHNR, FQNEAQ (reference sequence). The CDR3 sequence is 13 residues long. The CDR3 is CASREGQADRYSF. CDR3 DNA: TGTGCCAGCCGAGAGGGACAGGCCGACCGATATTCATTC.